Listed below are T cell receptor beta chains from one sample, sequenced in a study of blood T cells in healthy people across ages. TCRdb recomputed calls from the 5' RACE reads with MiXCR, one row per CDR3 protein. This sample carries over 500,000 distinct CDR3 sequences, roughly half of them seen once, and the ten largest clones take about 14%. The sample comprised blood. Receptors were obtained from a woman older than 75 in good health. The conserved cysteine and the conserved F or W are not part of the CDR3 here. The order of the fields is V gene, CDR3 protein.

>TRBV13
ASSPRSGASYEQY
>TRBV10-3
AFSETHTEAF
>TRBV20-1
SAKSHITDTQY
>TRBV5-1
ASSSQGTSGIDEQY
>TRBV12-3/TRBV12-4
ASSLVNEDTQY
>TRBV28
ASSFPSGVGAKNIQY
>TRBV5-1
ASSWSPRGEQY
>TRBV25-1
ASSEGDTAEQF
>TRBV12-3/TRBV12-4
ASSFGTAEETQY
>TRBV7-2
ASSLQGQAFSTDTQY
>TRBV4-3
ASSQEPLSDTQY
>TRBV3-1
ASSHLAYEQY
>TRBV7-2
ASSLVYGRAHYNEQF
>TRBV20-1
SASKQGGYGYT
>TRBV3-1
ASSQEVAYGYT
>TRBV12-3/TRBV12-4
ASRETRGRINQPQH
>TRBV10-2
ASRGTNSPLH
>TRBV7-9
ASSLARAGANVLT
>TRBV7-2
ASNSGPGESYEQY